The entry below gives a single TCR beta chain sequence along with its context. These data belong to a study of control samples from healthy donors and cancer patients. Method: immunoSEQ multiplex PCR; TCRdb's copy keeps in-frame clones and lacks some. This table has roughly 100,000 clones, roughly 92% appearing once. Germline V gives CDR1 LNHNV, CDR2 YYDKDF (reference sequence). CDR3 length: 12 amino acids. V was cut by 0 bases and J by 2 bases, with 1 base left in between. The sequencing sample was made of blood. The receptor was derived from a human donor in good health. The donor label of this sample is uncertain. V gene TRBV15 combines with J gene TRBJ1-1; D call uncertain. CDR3 nucleotides: TGTGCCACCAGCAGAGATAACACTGAAGCTTTCTTT. As protein: CATSRDNTEAFF.